These 25 T cell receptor beta chains came from one sample sequenced in a study of cytomegalovirus exposure and HLA in healthy donors. Researchers ran the PCR with 60 Vbeta and 13 Jbeta primers. Using immunoSEQ multiplex PCR, the repertoire was profiled, and TCRdb retains in-frame clones only, with some absent. The sample contains around 120,000 clones, roughly 82% of which appear only once. Sequencing input: PBMCs. The receptors originated from a boy aged 5-17 years in good health and CMV-seronegative.

The J gene is TRBJ1-4, the V gene TRBV30; TRBD1 is a possible D gene (6 bases). Germline CDR1 reads GTSNPN; CDR2 reads SVGIG (reference sequence). V gave up 3 bases and J gave up 7 bases, with 24 bases separating them. The CDR3 has 17 amino acids. DNA for the CDR3: TGTGCCTGGAGCGGGCCGGGACCACTAAGGGGGGGTGAAAAACTGTTTTTT. Amino acid sequence: CAWSGPGPLRGGEKLFF.

The rearrangement links TRBV7-9 to TRBJ1-1, with 10 bases lining up with TRBD1. The CDR3 loop spans 15 amino acids. Germline lookup yields CDR1 SEHNR and CDR2 FQNEAQ (reference sequence). With 1 base clipped from V and 6 bases from J, the junction kept 5 bases outside the gene matches. The CDR3 DNA is TGTGCCAGCAGCTTAGGGGGACAGGGGTCCGCTGAAGCTTTCTTT. Protein: CASSLGGQGSAEAFF. Filled out from reference TRBV7-9 and TRBJ1-1, the complete variable domain reads DTGVSQNPRHKITKRGQNVTFRCDPISEHNRLYWYRQTLGQGPEFLTYFQNEAQLEKSRLLSDRFSAERPKGSFSTLEIQRTEQGDSAMYLCASSLGGQGSAEAFFGQGTRLTVV.

The rearrangement joins TRBV5-6 to TRBJ1-2, with a tentative D call TRBD1 (5 bases). Trimming pared 4 bases from V and 5 bases from J, leaving 18 bases between. Germline lookup yields CDR1 SGHDT and CDR2 YYEEEE. The CDR3 has 15 residues. The CDR3 region is CASSPLKGMDYGYTF. DNA of the CDR3: TGTGCCAGCAGCCCCCTCAAGGGGATGGATTATGGCTACACCTTC.

The chain recombines TRBV15 with TRBJ1-4; perhaps TRBD1 as D (5 bases). V lost 0 bases and J 0 bases, leaving 14 bases between the germline ends. Germline V CDR1 and CDR2: LNHNV, YYDKDF (reference sequence). The CDR3 is made up of 18 amino acids. CDR3 protein: CATSRDKTATPTNEKLFF. The CDR3 DNA sequence: TGTGCCACCAGCAGAGATAAGACAGCCACGCCAACTAATGAAAAACTGTTTTTT.

The rearrangement joins TRBV11-2 to TRBJ1-3; TRBD1 is a possible D gene (5 bases). This CDR3 is built from 14 residues. V lost 5 bases, J lost 4 bases, and 12 bases lay in between. Germline values: CDR1 SGHAT, CDR2 FQNNGV. CDR3: CASSHQGWGNTIYF. Written as DNA, the CDR3 is TGTGCCAGCAGCCATCAGGGCTGGGGAAACACCATATATTTT.

The chain carries TRBV6-1 and TRBJ2-3; tentatively, D is TRBD1 (5 bases). V lost 1 base and J 5 bases, leaving 13 bases between the germline ends. Germline V gene sequence: CDR1 MNHNS, CDR2 SASEGT. This CDR3 has 15 residues. The CDR3 reads CASSEGGGGVDTQYF. CDR3 DNA sequence: TGTGCCAGCAGTGAAGGGGGCGGCGGAGTAGATACGCAGTATTTT.

The chain couples TRBV7-2 to TRBJ2-7, with 7 positions matching TRBD2. The germline V gene has CDR1 SGHTA and CDR2 FQGNSA. The V and J ends lost 6 bases and 4 bases, in that order; junction bases with no gene match: 6. CDR3 length: 13 residues. The CDR3 region has the DNA TGTGCCAGCAGGCTCAGCGGGGTTTACGAGCAGTACTTC. Translated: CASRLSGVYEQYF. Complete variable domain (other parts from reference TRBV7-2 and TRBJ2-7): GAGVSQSPSNKVTEKGKDVELRCDPISGHTALYWYRQSLGQGLEFLIYFQGNSAPDKSGLPSDRFSAERTGGSVSTLTIQRTQQEDSAVYLCASRLSGVYEQYFGPGTRLTVT.

J is TRBJ2-7 and V is TRBV4-1; 7 bases fit TRBD1. J was trimmed by 2 bases and V by 0 bases; bases with no gene match: 1. The germline V gene encodes CDR1 MGHRA and CDR2 YSYEKL. The CDR3 length is 14 residues. The CDR3 region is CASSQEGQTYEQYF. The CDR3 DNA reads TGCGCCAGCAGCCAAGAGGGACAGACCTACGAGCAGTACTTC.

J is TRBJ2-1 and V is TRBV6-5; 8 bases map to TRBD1. Germline V lookup: CDR1 MNHEY, CDR2 SVGAGI. The CDR3 length is 14 residues. V trimming: 6 bases; J trimming: 5 bases; junction bases outside the gene matches: 6. CDR3 sequence (DNA): TGTGCCAGCAGCTGGACAGGGCTCCACAATGAGCAGTTCTTC. Translating gives CASSWTGLHNEQFF.

The V call is TRBV23-1, the J call TRBJ1-4; D unclear. TRBV23-1 is an ORF, and what it does is uncertain. The CDR3 runs 16 residues. The V end was cut by 0 bases, the J end by 5 bases, with 13 bases between. CDR3 bases: TGCGCCAGCAGTCAATCAGGGAGGTACTGGAATGAAAAACTGTTTTTT. Its protein product is CASSQSGRYWNEKLFF.

V is TRBV2 and J is TRBJ1-1, with TRBD1 identical over 7 bases. CDR1 SNHLY and CDR2 FYNNEI come from the germline V gene. V shed 2 bases, J shed 3 bases, and the junction held 6 bases outside the gene matches. This CDR3 spans 15 amino acids. The CDR3 sequence: CASSESGTEYTEAFF. DNA of the CDR3: TGTGCCAGCAGTGAATCGGGGACAGAGTACACTGAAGCTTTCTTT.

The chain uses TRBV15 and TRBJ1-5; D may be TRBD1 (6 bases). Germline V CDR1 and CDR2: LNHNV, YYDKDF (reference sequence). The CDR3 runs to 19 residues. V lost 0 bases, J lost 0 bases, and 18 bases lay in between. The CDR3 protein is CATSRDNRAEPYSNQPQHF. The CDR3 nucleotides are TGTGCCACCAGCAGAGATAACAGGGCCGAGCCATATAGCAATCAGCCCCAGCATTTT.

The chain is built from TRBV19 and TRBJ1-1; D unresolved. The CDR3 is 16 residues long. V lost 6 bases and J 5 bases, leaving 22 bases between the germline ends. Germline assignment: CDR1 LNHDA and CDR2 SQIVND (reference sequence). CDR3 nucleotides: TGTGCCAGTAGCGAACGAAGCCTATCCCCGGGGACTGAAGCTTTCTTT. Protein sequence: CASSERSLSPGTEAFF. Supplemented by reference TRBV19 and TRBJ1-1, the full variable domain reads DGGITQSPKYLFRKEGQNVTLSCEQNLNHDAMYWYRQDPGQGLRLIYYSQIVNDFQKGDIAEGYSVSREKKESFPLTVTSAQKNPTAFYLCASSERSLSPGTEAFFGQGTRLTVV.

The V and J genes are TRBV10-1 and TRBJ2-7; TRBD2 matches at 9 bases. The germline V gene encodes CDR1 WNHNN and CDR2 SYGVQD (reference sequence). The CDR3 runs to 20 residues. Trimming at V came to 7 bases and at J to 0 bases, leaving 22 bases not matched to a gene. In DNA form, the CDR3 reads TGCGCCAGCAAGCGGGACCCCAGGTGGGCTAGCGGGATTTACTCCTACGAGCAGTACTTC. Protein product: CASKRDPRWASGIYSYEQYF.

The V gene is TRBV5-1, the J gene TRBJ1-1; 7 nucleotides line up with TRBD1. The V and J ends lost 3 bases and 0 bases, in that order; junction bases with no gene match: 8. The length of the CDR3 is 16 residues. Germline values: CDR1 SGHRS, CDR2 YFSETQ. The CDR3 loop reads CASSSGQASMNTEAFF. The DNA for the CDR3 is TGCGCCAGCAGCTCCGGACAGGCCTCGATGAACACTGAAGCTTTCTTT.

J is TRBJ2-1 and V is TRBV19; TRBD1 agrees at 8 bases. The CDR3 has 14 amino acids. Germline V gene sequence: CDR1 LNHDA, CDR2 SQIVND (reference sequence). V was clipped by 5 bases and J by 4 bases; unmatched bases: 4. The CDR3 bases are TGTGCCAGTAGTTGGCAGGGGGCGTACAATGAGCAGTTCTTC. It translates to CASSWQGAYNEQFF.

The chain couples TRBV4-1 to TRBJ2-7; 10 bases agree with TRBD2. Germline CDR1 is MGHRA and CDR2 is YSYEKL. This CDR3 spans 15 amino acids. V trimming: 2 bases; J trimming: 4 bases; junction bases outside the gene matches: 5. CDR3: CASSQLAGAGYEQYF. CDR3 nucleotides: TGCGCCAGCAGCCAACTAGCGGGAGCGGGGTACGAGCAGTACTTC.

The rearrangement links TRBV30 to TRBJ2-7; tentatively, D is TRBD1 (6 bases). V was pared by 5 bases and J by 3 bases, with 17 bases between. Germline lookup yields CDR1 GTSNPN and CDR2 SVGIG (reference sequence). This CDR3 has 14 amino acids. For the CDR3, the DNA is TGTGCCTGGGGGTTGGACAGCCTTTACTACGAGCAGTACTTC. Translating gives CAWGLDSLYYEQYF. The variable domain in full, with the rest retrieved from reference TRBV30 and TRBJ2-7, is SQTIHQWPATLVQPVGSPLSLECTVEGTSNPNLYWYRQAAGRGLQLLFYSVGIGQISSEVPQNLSASRPQDRQFILSSKKLLLSDSGFYLCAWGLDSLYYEQYFGPGTRLTVT.

V usage is TRBV6-6 and J usage is TRBJ2-2; D may be TRBD1 (6 bases). The germline CDR1 and CDR2 sequences are MNHNY and SVGAGI (reference sequence). Trimming removed 2 bases from V and 3 bases from J, with 7 bases in between. The CDR3 spans 14 residues. CDR3 region: CASSYRTDTGELFF. CDR3 in DNA: TGTGCCAGCAGTTACAGGACAGACACCGGGGAGCTGTTTTTT.

The CDR3 bases are TGTGCCAGCAGCGATTACCCCCGGGGAGAGCAGTACTTC. Residues: CASSDYPRGEQYF. The rearrangement uses TRBV9 and TRBJ2-7; TRBD2 might be the D (5 bases). Deletions cut 3 bases from V and 7 bases from J, with 14 bases between. There are 13 residues in the CDR3. Germline V gene lookup returns CDR1 SGDLS and CDR2 YYNGEE.

The gene calls are TRBV4-1 and TRBJ2-7; D is unclear. This CDR3 spans 13 amino acids. V was shortened by 0 bases and J by 4 bases, with 7 bases between the two germline ends. Germline lookup yields CDR1 MGHRA and CDR2 YSYEKL. Here the CDR3 reads CASSQDSLYEQYF. CDR3 DNA: TGCGCCAGCAGCCAAGATTCACTATACGAGCAGTACTTC.

Only one count was recorded for this clone. V is TRBV13 and J is TRBJ1-1, with 9 positions matching TRBD1. CDR1 and CDR2 (germline): PRHDT, FYEKMQ (reference sequence). V lost 5 bases and J lost 4; bases outside the gene matches: 2. There are 13 residues in the CDR3. In DNA, the CDR3 is TGTGCCAGCAGCCCACAGGGGGCCACTGAAGCTTTCTTT. Its protein is CASSPQGATEAFF.

This sequence joins TRBV4-1 and TRBJ1-4; D is possibly TRBD1 (5 bases). CDR1 is MGHRA and CDR2 is YSYEKL in the germline V gene. This CDR3 has 22 residues. The V end was cut by 1 base, the J end by 6 bases, with 33 bases between. CDR3 coding DNA: TGCGCCAGCAGCCAAGCCCGCCTGGGAAAGTTTTCCCAGACAGCGGGGTATGAAAAACTGTTTTTT. Amino acids: CASSQARLGKFSQTAGYEKLFF.

J is TRBJ2-4 and V is TRBV5-1; weak D call: TRBD2 (5 bases). Germline CDR1 reads SGHRS; CDR2 reads YFSETQ. Trimming pared 2 bases from V and 5 bases from J, leaving 14 bases between. The CDR3 is 15 amino acids. This CDR3 reads CASSFSSGWENIQYF. The CDR3 bases are TGCGCCAGCAGCTTCTCTTCGGGGTGGGAAAACATTCAGTACTTC.

V usage is TRBV6-6 and J usage is TRBJ1-2; 8 bases are a match to TRBD1. V trimming: 4 bases; J trimming: 6 bases; junction bases outside the gene matches: 7. This CDR3 spans 14 amino acids. Germline values: CDR1 MNHNY, CDR2 SVGAGI (reference sequence). As DNA, the CDR3 is TGTGCCAGCAGTTCTCCCGGGACAGGCCATGGCTACACCTTC. It is translated as CASSSPGTGHGYTF.